The 5 T cell receptor beta chains reported below all come from one sample, sequenced in a study of T-cell reconstitution after alpha-beta-depleted transplantation in children. Unique molecular identifiers were used in preparing the TCRbeta library. TCRdb reanalysed the PCR reads using MiXCR and keeps one entry per CDR3 protein. Of about 360,000 distinct CDR3 sequences listed, about an eighth are singletons. The material was PBMCs, obtained from the stem cell graft. Receptors originate from a human donor who donated a stem cell graft to a child with Fanconi anemia.

The chain links TRBV9 to TRBJ1-4; 9 bases fit TRBD1. This CDR3 spans 15 amino acids. After removal of 0 bases from V and 3 bases from J, the junction contained 0 bases not matched to a gene. Germline V lookup: CDR1 SGDLS, CDR2 YYNGEE. The CDR3 sequence: CASSVGTGANEKLFF. The DNA for the CDR3 is TGTGCCAGCAGCGTAGGGACAGGGGCTAATGAAAAACTGTTTTTT. The full variable domain, completed using reference TRBV9 and TRBJ1-4, is DSGVTQTPKHLITATGQRVTLRCSPRSGDLSVYWYQQSLDQGLQFLIQYYNGEERAKGNILERFSAQQFPDLHSELNLSSLELGDSALYFCASSVGTGANEKLFFGSGTQLSVL.

This chain joins TRBV5-1 and TRBJ2-2; D is undetermined. V was trimmed by 2 bases and J by 1 base, leaving 9 bases between them. This CDR3 contains 15 residues. CDR1 is SGHRS, CDR2 YFSETQ, per germline. In DNA, the CDR3 is TGCGCCAGCAGCTTCTCCCTGAGGAACACCGGGGAGCTGTTTTTT. It codes for CASSFSLRNTGELFF. Full variable domain (rest looked up from reference TRBV5-1 and TRBJ2-2): KAGVTQTPRYLIKTRGQQVTLSCSPISGHRSVSWYQQTPGQGLQFLFEYFSETQRNKGNFPGRFSGRQFSNSRSEMNVSTLELGDSALYLCASSFSLRNTGELFFGEGSRLTVL.

In this sample, this clonotype turned up a few times. This chain joins TRBV5-1 and TRBJ1-1; 9 bases map to TRBD1. The CDR3 covers 15 residues. V trimming: 6 bases; J trimming: 1 base; junction bases outside the gene matches: 7. The germline CDR1 and CDR2 sequences are SGHRS and YFSETQ. CDR3 DNA: TGCGCCAGCATTCCCGGGACAGGGAAGAACACTGAAGCTTTCTTT. This gives the protein CASIPGTGKNTEAFF. The full variable domain, with the rest looked up from reference TRBV5-1 and TRBJ1-1, is KAGVTQTPRYLIKTRGQQVTLSCSPISGHRSVSWYQQTPGQGLQFLFEYFSETQRNKGNFPGRFSGRQFSNSRSEMNVSTLELGDSALYLCASIPGTGKNTEAFFGQGTRLTVV.

The gene calls are TRBV30 and TRBJ1-1; D is undetermined. From germline, CDR1 is GTSNPN and CDR2 SVGIG (reference sequence). CDR3 length: 13 residues. V lost 1 base and J 6 bases, leaving 12 bases between the germline ends. The chain's CDR3 is CAWSENALAEAFF. CDR3 DNA: TGTGCCTGGAGTGAAAACGCCCTCGCTGAAGCTTTCTTT.

This clonotype was seen more than once but under ten times. This chain joins TRBV5-5 and TRBJ2-1, with D possibly called TRBD1 or TRBD2 (5 bases each). Germline V CDR1 and CDR2: SGHKS, YYEKEE (reference sequence). CDR3 length equals 15 residues. V was clipped by 1 base and J by 0 bases, with 8 bases between them. The CDR3 loop reads CASSLWGSSYNEQFF. The CDR3 nucleotides are TGTGCCAGCAGCTTGTGGGGGAGCTCCTACAATGAGCAGTTCTTC. Based on the CDR3 plus reference TRBV5-5 and TRBJ2-1, the full variable domain is DAGVTQSPTHLIKTRGQQVTLRCSPISGHKSVSWYQQVLGQGPQFIFQYYEKEERGRGNFPDRFSARQFPNYSSELNVNALLLGDSALYLCASSLWGSSYNEQFFGPGTRLTVL.